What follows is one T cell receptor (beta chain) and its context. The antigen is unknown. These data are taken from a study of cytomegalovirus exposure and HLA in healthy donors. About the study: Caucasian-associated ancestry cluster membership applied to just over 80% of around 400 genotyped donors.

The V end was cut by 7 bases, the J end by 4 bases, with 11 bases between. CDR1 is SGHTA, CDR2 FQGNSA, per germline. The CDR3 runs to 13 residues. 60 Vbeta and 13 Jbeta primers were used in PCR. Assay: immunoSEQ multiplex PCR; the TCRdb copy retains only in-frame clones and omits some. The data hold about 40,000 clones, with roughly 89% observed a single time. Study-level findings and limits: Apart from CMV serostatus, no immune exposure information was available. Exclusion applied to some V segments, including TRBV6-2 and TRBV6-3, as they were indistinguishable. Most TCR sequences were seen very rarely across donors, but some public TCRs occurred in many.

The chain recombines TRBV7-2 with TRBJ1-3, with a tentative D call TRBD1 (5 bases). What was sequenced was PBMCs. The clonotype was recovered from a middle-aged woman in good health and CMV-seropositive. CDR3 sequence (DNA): TGTGCCAGCACCAAGGGGTCCGGAAACACCATATATTTT. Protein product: CASTKGSGNTIYF.